The table lists the clone carrying this T cell receptor (beta chain) with a few counts. What it binds is not known. Other DNA sequences of this sample code for an identical CDR3. Here immunoSEQ multiplex PCR was the method, and the copy in TCRdb shows in-frame clones only, minus some. The sample lists around 700,000 clones, approximately 73% occurring once. The V gene end was trimmed by 5 bases and the J gene end by 8 bases; junction bases not matched to a gene: 6. The germline gives CDR1 MNHEY, CDR2 SVGAGI. The CDR3 consists of 13 residues. These data originate in a study of shared clonotypes between healthy human individuals. For the study at large: In total, the donors were two women and a few men aged 18 to 49. The study used three CD4 naive, three CD4 memory, two CD8 naive and one CD8 memory plate per donor. Study results and caveats: The study found lower generation probabilities in non-shared clonotypes than in those shared by all four donors. Clonotype sharing among donors likely depends on sequencing depth.

Sequenced material: memory CD4+ T cells sorted from blood. Subset indicated: CD45RA-negative fraction. This rearrangement joins TRBV6-5 to TRBJ1-2, with 9 bases matching TRBD1. The sequence came from a woman aged 25-40 years in good health. The CDR3 DNA sequence: TGTGCCAGCAGTCGGGACAGGGTTGGAGGCTACACCTTC. This gives the protein CASSRDRVGGYTF.